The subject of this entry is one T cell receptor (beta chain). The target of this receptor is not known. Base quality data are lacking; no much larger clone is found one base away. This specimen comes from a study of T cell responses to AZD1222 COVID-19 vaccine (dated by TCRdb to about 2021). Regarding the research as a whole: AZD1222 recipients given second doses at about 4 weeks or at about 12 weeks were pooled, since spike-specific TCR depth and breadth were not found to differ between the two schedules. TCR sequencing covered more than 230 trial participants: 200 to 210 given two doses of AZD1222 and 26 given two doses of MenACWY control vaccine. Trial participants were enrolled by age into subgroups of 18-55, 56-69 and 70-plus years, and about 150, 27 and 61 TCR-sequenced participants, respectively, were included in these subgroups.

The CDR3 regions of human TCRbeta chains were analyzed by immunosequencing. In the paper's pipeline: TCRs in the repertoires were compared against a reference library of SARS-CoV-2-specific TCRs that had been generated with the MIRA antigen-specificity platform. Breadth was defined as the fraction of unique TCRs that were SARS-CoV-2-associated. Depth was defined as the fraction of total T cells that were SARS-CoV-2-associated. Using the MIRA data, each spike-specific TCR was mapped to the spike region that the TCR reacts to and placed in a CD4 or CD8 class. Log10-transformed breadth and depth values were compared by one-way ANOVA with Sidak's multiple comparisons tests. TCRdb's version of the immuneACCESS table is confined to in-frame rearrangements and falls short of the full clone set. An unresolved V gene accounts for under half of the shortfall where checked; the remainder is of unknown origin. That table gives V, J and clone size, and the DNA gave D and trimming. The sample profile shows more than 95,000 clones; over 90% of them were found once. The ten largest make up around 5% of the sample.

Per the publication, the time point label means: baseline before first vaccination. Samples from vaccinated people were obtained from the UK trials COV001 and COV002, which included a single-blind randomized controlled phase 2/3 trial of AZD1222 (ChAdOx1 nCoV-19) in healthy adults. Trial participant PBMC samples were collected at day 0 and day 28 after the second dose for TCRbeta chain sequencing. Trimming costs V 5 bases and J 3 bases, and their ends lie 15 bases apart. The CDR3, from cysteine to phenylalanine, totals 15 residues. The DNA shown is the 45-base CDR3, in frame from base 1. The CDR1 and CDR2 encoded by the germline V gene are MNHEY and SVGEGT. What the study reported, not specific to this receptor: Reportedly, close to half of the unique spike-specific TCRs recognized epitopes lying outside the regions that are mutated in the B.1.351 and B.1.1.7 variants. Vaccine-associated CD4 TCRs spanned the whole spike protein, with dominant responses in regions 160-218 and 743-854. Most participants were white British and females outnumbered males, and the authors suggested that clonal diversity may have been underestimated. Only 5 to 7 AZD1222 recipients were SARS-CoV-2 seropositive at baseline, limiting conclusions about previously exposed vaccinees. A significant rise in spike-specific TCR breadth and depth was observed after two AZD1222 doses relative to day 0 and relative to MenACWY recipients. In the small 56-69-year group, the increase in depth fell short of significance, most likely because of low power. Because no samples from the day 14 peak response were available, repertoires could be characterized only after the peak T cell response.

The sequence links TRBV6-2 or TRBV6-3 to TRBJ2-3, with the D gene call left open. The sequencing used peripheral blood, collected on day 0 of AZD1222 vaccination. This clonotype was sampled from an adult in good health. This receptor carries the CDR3 CASSLEGFGTDTQYF. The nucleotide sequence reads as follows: TGTGCCAGCAGTCTCGAAGGCTTTGGGACAGATACGCAGTATTTT.